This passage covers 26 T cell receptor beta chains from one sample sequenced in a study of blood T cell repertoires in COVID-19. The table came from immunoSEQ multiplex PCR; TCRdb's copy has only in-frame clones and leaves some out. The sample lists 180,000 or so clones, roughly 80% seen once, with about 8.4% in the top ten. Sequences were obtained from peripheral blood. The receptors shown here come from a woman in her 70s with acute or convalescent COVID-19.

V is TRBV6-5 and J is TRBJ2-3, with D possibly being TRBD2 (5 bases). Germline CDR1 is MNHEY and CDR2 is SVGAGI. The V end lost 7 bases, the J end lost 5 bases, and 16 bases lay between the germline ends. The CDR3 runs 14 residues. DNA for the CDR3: TGTGCCAGCACCTCGGGAAACTTCGAAGATACGCAGTATTTT. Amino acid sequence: CASTSGNFEDTQYF.

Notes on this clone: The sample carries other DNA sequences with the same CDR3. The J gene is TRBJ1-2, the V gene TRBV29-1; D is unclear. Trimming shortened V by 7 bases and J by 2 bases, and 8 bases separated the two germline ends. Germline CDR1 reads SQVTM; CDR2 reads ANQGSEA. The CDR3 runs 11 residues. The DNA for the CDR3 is TGCAGCGCAACAGAGAACTATGGCTACACCTTC. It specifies CSATENYGYTF.

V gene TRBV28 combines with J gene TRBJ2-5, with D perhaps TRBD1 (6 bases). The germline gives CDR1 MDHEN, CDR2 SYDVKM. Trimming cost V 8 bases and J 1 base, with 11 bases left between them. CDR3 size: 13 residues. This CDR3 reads CASAAGVQETQYF. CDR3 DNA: TGTGCCAGCGCGGCAGGGGTCCAAGAGACCCAGTACTTC. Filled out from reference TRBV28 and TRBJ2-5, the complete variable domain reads DVKVTQSSRYLVKRTGEKVFLECVQDMDHENMFWYRQDPGLGLRLIYFSYDVKMKEKGDIPEGYSVSREKKERFSLILESASTNQTSMYLCASAAGVQETQYFGPGTRLLVL.

CDR3 in DNA: TGTGCCAGCAGTGATTCCGTGTACAATGAGCAGTTCTTC. This sequence encodes CASSDSVYNEQFF. The chain carries TRBV6-1 and TRBJ2-1; D is unresolved. V lost 3 bases and J 4 bases, leaving 7 bases between the germline ends. CDR1 and CDR2 from the germline V gene are MNHNS and SASEGT. This CDR3 spans 13 amino acids.

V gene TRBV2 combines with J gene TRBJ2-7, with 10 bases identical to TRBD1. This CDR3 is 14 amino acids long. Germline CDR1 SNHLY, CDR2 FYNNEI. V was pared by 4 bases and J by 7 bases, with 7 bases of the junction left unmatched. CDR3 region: CASSAGTGVREQYF. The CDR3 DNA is TGTGCCAGCAGTGCCGGGACAGGGGTTAGGGAGCAGTACTTC.

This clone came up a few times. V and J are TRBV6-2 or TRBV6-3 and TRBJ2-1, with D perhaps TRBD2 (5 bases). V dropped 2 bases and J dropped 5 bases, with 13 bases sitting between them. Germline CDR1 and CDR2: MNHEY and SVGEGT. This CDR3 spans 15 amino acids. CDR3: CASSYPFGRDNEQFF. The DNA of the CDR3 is TGTGCCAGCAGTTACCCCTTCGGGCGGGACAATGAGCAGTTCTTC.

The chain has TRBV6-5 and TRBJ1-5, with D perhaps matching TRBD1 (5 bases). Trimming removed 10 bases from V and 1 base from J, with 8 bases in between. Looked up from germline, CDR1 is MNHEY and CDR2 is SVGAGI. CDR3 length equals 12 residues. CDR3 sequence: CAMGLSNQPQHF. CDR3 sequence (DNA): TGTGCCATGGGGCTCAGCAATCAGCCCCAGCATTTT.

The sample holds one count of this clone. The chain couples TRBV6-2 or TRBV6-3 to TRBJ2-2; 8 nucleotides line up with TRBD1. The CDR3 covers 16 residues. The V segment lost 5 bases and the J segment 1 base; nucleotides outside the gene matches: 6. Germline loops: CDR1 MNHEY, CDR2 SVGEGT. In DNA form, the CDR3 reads TGTGCCAGCAGTGCGCTTGGGACAGGGAACACCGGGGAGCTGTTTTTT. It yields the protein CASSALGTGNTGELFF.

The CDR3: CASSETDLDNSPLHF. The DNA for the CDR3 is TGTGCCAGCAGCGAGACCGACCTAGATAATTCACCCCTCCACTTT. The chain is built from TRBV9 and TRBJ1-6; D is undetermined. This CDR3 is 15 amino acids long. Deletions cut 3 bases from V and 5 bases from J, with 12 bases between. The germline CDR1 and CDR2 sequences are SGDLS and YYNGEE.

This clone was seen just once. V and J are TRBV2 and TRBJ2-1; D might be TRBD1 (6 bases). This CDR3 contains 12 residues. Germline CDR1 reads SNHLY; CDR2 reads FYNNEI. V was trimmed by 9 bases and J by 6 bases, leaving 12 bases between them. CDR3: CARGAVVNEQFF. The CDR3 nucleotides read TGTGCCAGGGGGGCCGTCGTCAATGAGCAGTTCTTC. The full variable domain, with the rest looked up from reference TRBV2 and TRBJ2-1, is EPEVTQTPSHQVTQMGQEVILRCVPISNHLYFYWYRQILGQKVEFLVSFYNNEISEKSEIFDDQFSVERPDGSNFTLKIRSTKLEDSAMYFCARGAVVNEQFFGPGTRLTVL.

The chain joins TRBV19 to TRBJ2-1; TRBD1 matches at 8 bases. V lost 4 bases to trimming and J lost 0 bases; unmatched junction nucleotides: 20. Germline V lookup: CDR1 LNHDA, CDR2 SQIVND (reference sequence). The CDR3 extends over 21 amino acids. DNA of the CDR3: TGTGCCAGTAGTACTTTGGGACGGGGACAGGTCCTTGGTGGCTCCTACAATGAGCAGTTCTTC. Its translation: CASSTLGRGQVLGGSYNEQFF.

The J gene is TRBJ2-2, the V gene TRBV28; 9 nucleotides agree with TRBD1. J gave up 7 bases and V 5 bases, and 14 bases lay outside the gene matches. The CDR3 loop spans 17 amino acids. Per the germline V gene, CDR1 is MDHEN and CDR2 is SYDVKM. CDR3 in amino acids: CASSLAPGQGYHGELFF. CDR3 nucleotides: TGTGCCAGCAGTCTCGCACCGGGACAGGGCTATCACGGGGAGCTGTTTTTT. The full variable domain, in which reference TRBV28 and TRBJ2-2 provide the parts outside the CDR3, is DVKVTQSSRYLVKRTGEKVFLECVQDMDHENMFWYRQDPGLGLRLIYFSYDVKMKEKGDIPEGYSVSREKKERFSLILESASTNQTSMYLCASSLAPGQGYHGELFFGEGSRLTVL.

The CDR3 here is CASSLGQYQPQHF. CDR3 nucleotides: TGTGCCAGCAGCTTGGGACAGTATCAGCCCCAGCATTTT. This sequence joins TRBV5-8 and TRBJ1-5; tentative D call: TRBD1 (5 bases). The CDR3 has 13 residues. The germline V and J ends were trimmed by 0 bases and 5 bases, with 6 bases remaining between them. Germline V gene data show CDR1 as SGHTS and CDR2 as YDEGEE.

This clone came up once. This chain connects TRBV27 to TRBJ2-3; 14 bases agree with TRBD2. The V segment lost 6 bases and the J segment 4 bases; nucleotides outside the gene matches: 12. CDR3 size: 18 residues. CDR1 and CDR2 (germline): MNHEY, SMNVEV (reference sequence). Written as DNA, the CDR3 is TGTGCCAGCAGAAGACTAGCGGGAGGGCCGGGAGTGGCAGATACGCAGTATTTT. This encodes CASRRLAGGPGVADTQYF.

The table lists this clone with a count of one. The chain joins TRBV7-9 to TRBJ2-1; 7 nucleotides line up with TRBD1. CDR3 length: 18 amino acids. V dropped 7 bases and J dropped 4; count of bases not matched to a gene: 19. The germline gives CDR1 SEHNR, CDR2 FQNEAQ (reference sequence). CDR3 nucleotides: TGTGCCAGCAACCCGGGACAGTGGCGTTCCAGGGCGTACAATGAGCAGTTCTTC. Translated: CASNPGQWRSRAYNEQFF.

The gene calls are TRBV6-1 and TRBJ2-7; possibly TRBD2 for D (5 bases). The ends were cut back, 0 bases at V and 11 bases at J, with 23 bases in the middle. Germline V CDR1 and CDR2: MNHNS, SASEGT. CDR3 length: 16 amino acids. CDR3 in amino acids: CASSEASGSLRGFEYF. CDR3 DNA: TGTGCCAGCAGTGAAGCGTCGGGATCACTTCGTGGCTTTGAGTACTTC.

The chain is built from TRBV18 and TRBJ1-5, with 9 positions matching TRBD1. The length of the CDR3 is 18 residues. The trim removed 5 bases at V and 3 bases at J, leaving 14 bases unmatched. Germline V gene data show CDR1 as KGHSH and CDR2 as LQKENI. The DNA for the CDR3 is TGTGCCAGCTCAAAGGAGACCGGGACAGGGAACCCCAATCAGCCCCAGCATTTT. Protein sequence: CASSKETGTGNPNQPQHF.

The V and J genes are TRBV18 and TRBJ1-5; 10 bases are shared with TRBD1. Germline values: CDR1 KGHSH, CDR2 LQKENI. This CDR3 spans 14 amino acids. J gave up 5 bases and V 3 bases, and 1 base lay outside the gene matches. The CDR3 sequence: CASSPTGGHQPQHF. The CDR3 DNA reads TGTGCCAGCTCACCGACAGGGGGCCATCAGCCCCAGCATTTT.

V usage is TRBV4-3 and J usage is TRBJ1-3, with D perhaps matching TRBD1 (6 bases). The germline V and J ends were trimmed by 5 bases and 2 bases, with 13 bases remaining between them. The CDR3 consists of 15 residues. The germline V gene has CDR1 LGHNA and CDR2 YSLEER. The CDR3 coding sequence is TGCGCCAGCAGCTTTACAGGGCGGGCTGGAAACACCATATATTTT. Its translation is CASSFTGRAGNTIYF.

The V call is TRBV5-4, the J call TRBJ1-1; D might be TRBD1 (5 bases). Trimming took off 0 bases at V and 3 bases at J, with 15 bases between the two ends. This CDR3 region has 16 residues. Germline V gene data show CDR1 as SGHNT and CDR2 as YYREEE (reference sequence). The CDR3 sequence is CASSLGVPRGDTEAFF. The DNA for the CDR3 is TGTGCCAGCAGCTTGGGGGTCCCCCGGGGGGACACTGAAGCTTTCTTT.

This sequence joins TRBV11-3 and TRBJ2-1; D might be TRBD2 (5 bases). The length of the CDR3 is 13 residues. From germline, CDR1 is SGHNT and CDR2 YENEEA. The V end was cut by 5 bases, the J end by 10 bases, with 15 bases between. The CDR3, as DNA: TGTGCCAGCAGCCTAGGAACTGGACTCGAGCAGTTCTTC. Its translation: CASSLGTGLEQFF.

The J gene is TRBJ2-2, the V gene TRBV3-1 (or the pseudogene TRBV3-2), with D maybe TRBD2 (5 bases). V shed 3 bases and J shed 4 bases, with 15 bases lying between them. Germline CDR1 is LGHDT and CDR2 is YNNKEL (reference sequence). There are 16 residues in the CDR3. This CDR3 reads CASSHSFSVRTGELFF. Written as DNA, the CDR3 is TGTGCCAGCAGCCACAGCTTTAGCGTTCGCACCGGGGAGCTGTTTTTT.

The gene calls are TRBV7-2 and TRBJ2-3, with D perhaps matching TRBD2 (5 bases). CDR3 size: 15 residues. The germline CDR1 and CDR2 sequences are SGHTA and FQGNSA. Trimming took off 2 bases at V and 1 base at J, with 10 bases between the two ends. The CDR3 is CASSLRLGGTDTQYF. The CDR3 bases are TGTGCCAGCAGCTTAAGGCTCGGGGGCACAGATACGCAGTATTTT. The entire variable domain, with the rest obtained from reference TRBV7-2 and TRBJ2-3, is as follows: GAGVSQSPSNKVTEKGKDVELRCDPISGHTALYWYRQSLGQGLEFLIYFQGNSAPDKSGLPSDRFSAERTGGSVSTLTIQRTQQEDSAVYLCASSLRLGGTDTQYFGPGTRLTVL.

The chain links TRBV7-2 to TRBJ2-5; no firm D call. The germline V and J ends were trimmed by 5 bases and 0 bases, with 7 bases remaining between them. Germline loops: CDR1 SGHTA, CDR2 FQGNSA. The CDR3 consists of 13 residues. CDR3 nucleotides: TGTGCCAGCAGCCCCTCGTACCAAGAGACCCAGTACTTC. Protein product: CASSPSYQETQYF.

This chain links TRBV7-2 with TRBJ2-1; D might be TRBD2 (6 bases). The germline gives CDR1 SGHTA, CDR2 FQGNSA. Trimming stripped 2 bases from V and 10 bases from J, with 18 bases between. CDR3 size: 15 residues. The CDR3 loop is CASSLYPRGSTEQFF. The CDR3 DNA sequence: TGTGCCAGCAGCTTATATCCTCGGGGGAGCACGGAGCAGTTCTTC.

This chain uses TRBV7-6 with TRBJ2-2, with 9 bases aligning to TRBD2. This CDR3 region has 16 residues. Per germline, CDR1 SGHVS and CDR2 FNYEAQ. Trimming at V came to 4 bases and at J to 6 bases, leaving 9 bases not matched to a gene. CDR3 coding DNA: TGTGCCAGCAGCTCCTCGCCTAGCGGGGTACCCGGGGAGCTGTTTTTT. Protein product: CASSSSPSGVPGELFF.